This T cell receptor beta chain is drawn from a study of PD-L1 blockade in urothelial cancer. Points from the study as a whole: Expansion of tumor-associated blood clones at 3 weeks was greater in durable-benefit patients.

Assay used: immunoSEQ multiplex PCR; TCRdb lists only in-frame clones, some missing. The sample shows 100,000 to 150,000 clones, roughly 83% of them seen only once. Germline V lookup: CDR1 MNHNY, CDR2 SVGAGI (reference sequence). The CDR3 has 16 amino acids. The trim removed 4 bases at V and 6 bases at J, leaving 10 bases unmatched. Described time point: peripheral blood 6 weeks after treatment start. Patients were living with locally advanced or metastatic urothelial carcinoma. Each patient gave between 1 and 8 samples, pretreatment and on-treatment. Notes on this clone: Antigen specificity is unknown.

The TCR sequence derives from a man aged 50-59 years with urothelial cancer. The rearrangement links TRBV6-6 to TRBJ1-5, with TRBD1 matching 9 bases. The sequenced sample was PBMCs, obtained around atezolizumab (anti-PD-L1) treatment. In DNA form, the CDR3 reads TGTGCCAGCAGTTTCACCGGGACAGGGATTCGTCAGCCCCAGCATTTT. Its protein product is CASSFTGTGIRQPQHF.